This TCR beta chain came from a study of radiation and T cells in renal cell carcinoma. Study-level findings and limits: Top tumor clonotypes rose in blood 2 weeks post-radiation, then contracted.

A remark on this clone: Its matching antigen is unknown.

This CDR3 region has 13 residues. CDR1 is SGHNT, CDR2 YENEEA, per germline. The V and J ends lost 5 bases and 0 bases respectively, with 8 bases between them. This sample's time point: blood 4 weeks post-SBRT, at nephrectomy. Treatment denoted: 15 Gy SBRT to primary tumor, nephrectomy 4 weeks later. After SBRT, blood was collected at 2 and 4 weeks, plus baseline. The patient's renal cell carcinoma had clear cell pathology. Generated by immunoSEQ multiplex PCR, the TCRdb table keeps only in-frame clones and is missing some. This sample has 150,000 to 200,000 clones, with around 90% found just once. This TCR was sampled from a woman in her forties or fifties with renal cell carcinoma. The sequencing here drew on blood, taken from a patient whose treatment included radiotherapy and nephrectomy. The J gene is TRBJ2-7, the V gene TRBV11-3; perhaps TRBD2 as D (5 bases). The CDR3 bases are TGTGCCAGCAGCGTCAGCGGCTCCTACGAGCAGTACTTC. Translation gives CASSVSGSYEQYF.